This T cell receptor (beta chain) was documented in a study of CD8+CD57+ T cells in acquired aplastic anemia. Turning to the study itself: Quantities of DNA derived from sorted CD4+ and CD8+ cells averaged roughly 3 ug.

As for this clonotype: What it binds is unknown.

CDR3 length: 13 amino acids. The germline V and J ends were trimmed by 10 bases and 2 bases, with 14 bases remaining between them. Germline V gene data show CDR1 as MNHNS and CDR2 as SASEGT. Using genomic DNA as the template, TCR beta VDJ and CDR3 profiling was carried out. TCRdb re-called the reads with MiXCR, one entry per CDR3 protein. The sample includes a few hundred thousand distinct CDR3 sequences, 45% to 70% of them seen just once. Study-level findings and limits: Fewer than 35 sequences, all CD8+ CDR3, were shared between patients and controls. Statistical testing detected no significant gap in CD8+ Simpson's diversity between patients and controls.

This clonotype originated in a human donor with severe aplastic anemia or a healthy control (not recorded which). The chain has TRBV6-1 and TRBJ1-1; unclear D gene. The sequenced sample was sorted CD4+, CD8+, or CD8+CD57+ T cells (not recorded which) from PBMCs. The CDR3 nucleotides are TGTGCCATATCCTCGGTAGTAAACACTGAAGCTTTCTTT. Its protein product is CAISSVVNTEAFF.